This passage covers 31 T cell receptor beta chains from one sample sequenced in a study of cytomegalovirus exposure and HLA in healthy donors. PCR was performed using 60 Vbeta and 13 Jbeta primers. Profiling relied on immunoSEQ multiplex PCR, and the TCRdb table lists in-frame clones only, not all of them. The data contain 190,000 or so clones, around 83% of them singletons. The specimen sequenced was PBMCs. Source of these receptors: a man aged 45-65 years in good health and CMV-seronegative.

This chain connects TRBV10-2 to TRBJ1-4; D might be TRBD1 (5 bases). V shed 3 bases and J shed 14 bases, with 19 bases lying between them. The CDR3 is made up of 14 amino acids. Germline assignment: CDR1 WSHSY and CDR2 SAAADI. CDR3 coding DNA: TGCGCCAGCAGTGAAAGGGGTCGGCTGAAAAGTCTGTTTTTT. It specifies CASSERGRLKSLFF.

This sequence joins TRBV5-1 and TRBJ1-4, with TRBD1 matching 8 bases. The V gene end was trimmed by 2 bases and the J gene end by 0 bases; junction bases not matched to a gene: 6. CDR3 length equals 17 residues. Germline lookup yields CDR1 SGHRS and CDR2 YFSETQ. Written as DNA, the CDR3 is TGCGCCAGCAGCTTAGGACAGGGTCTTGCAACTAATGAAAAACTGTTTTTT. The encoded protein is CASSLGQGLATNEKLFF.

The chain links TRBV7-6 to TRBJ2-1; 12 positions match TRBD2. Germline assignment: CDR1 SGHVS and CDR2 FNYEAQ. J gave up 8 bases and V 0 bases, and 5 bases lay outside the gene matches. This CDR3 is built from 16 residues. In DNA form, the CDR3 reads TGTGCCAGCAGCTTAGCTGCTAGCGGGGGGGCATATGAGCAGTTCTTC. Protein: CASSLAASGGAYEQFF.

The rearrangement uses TRBV18 and TRBJ2-4, with D possibly being TRBD1 (5 bases). CDR1 is KGHSH and CDR2 is LQKENI in the germline V gene. The V gene lost 3 bases and the J gene lost 4 bases, with 16 bases spanning the gap. The CDR3 contains 16 residues. The CDR3 is CASSPVTVLSKNIQYF. The CDR3 coding sequence is TGTGCCAGCTCACCGGTGACAGTGCTGTCAAAAAACATTCAGTACTTC.

This chain joins TRBV6-1 and TRBJ1-2; D may be TRBD1 (5 bases). The germline CDR1 and CDR2 sequences are MNHNS and SASEGT. This CDR3 has 12 amino acids. The V gene lost 6 bases and the J gene lost 8 bases, with 13 bases spanning the gap. DNA of the CDR3: TGTGCCAGCAGCTCCGACAGCTTCGGCTACACCTTC. Encoded protein: CASSSDSFGYTF.

This clone appeared once. This chain joins TRBV19 and TRBJ1-6, with D uncertain. The CDR3 runs to 13 residues. V lost 11 bases to trimming and J lost 0 bases, with 8 bases between them. Per the germline V gene, CDR1 is LNHDA and CDR2 is SQIVND (reference sequence). The CDR3 spells CASGSSYNSPLHF. CDR3 DNA sequence: TGTGCCTCGGGGAGCTCCTATAATTCACCCCTCCACTTT.

The chain links TRBV18 to TRBJ2-1; D is possibly TRBD1 (7 bases). CDR1 KGHSH and CDR2 LQKENI come from the germline V gene. The CDR3 covers 14 residues. Trimming took 8 bases from V and 4 from J, leaving 15 bases between them. CDR3 protein: CASTDSGGYNEQFF. CDR3 bases: TGTGCCAGCACCGACTCAGGGGGGTACAATGAGCAGTTCTTC. The full variable domain, in which reference TRBV18 and TRBJ2-1 provide the parts outside the CDR3, is NAGVMQNPRHLVRRRGQEARLRCSPMKGHSHVYWYRQLPEEGLKFMVYLQKENIIDESGMPKERFSAEFPKEGPSILRIQQVVRGDSAAYFCASTDSGGYNEQFFGPGTRLTVL.

The V and J genes are TRBV28 and TRBJ2-6, with TRBD2 identical over 11 bases. Trimming cost V 6 bases and J 0 bases; bases outside gene matches: 4. Germline V CDR1 and CDR2: MDHEN, SYDVKM. The CDR3 is made up of 17 amino acids. CDR3 sequence: CASRKTSGVSGANVLTF. DNA for the CDR3: TGTGCCAGCAGAAAGACTAGCGGGGTCTCTGGGGCCAACGTCCTGACTTTC.

This clone was counted a few times. V is TRBV15 and J is TRBJ2-2; TRBD2 matches 7 bases. The CDR3 extends over 14 amino acids. Germline CDR1 LNHNV, CDR2 YYDKDF (reference sequence). The V segment lost 5 bases and the J segment 4 bases; nucleotides outside the gene matches: 4. CDR3 sequence reads: CATSPAGPTGELFF. CDR3 nucleotides: TGTGCCACCAGCCCAGCGGGACCCACCGGGGAGCTGTTTTTT.

This chain connects TRBV5-1 to TRBJ2-1; 8 bases are a match to TRBD1. The J segment lost 8 bases and the V segment lost 4 bases, leaving 2 bases of the junction unmatched. In germline, CDR1 is SGHRS, CDR2 YFSETQ. The CDR3 spans 12 residues. The CDR3 DNA follows: TGCGCCAGCAGCACCAGGGGGCATGAGCAGTTCTTC. It encodes CASSTRGHEQFF.

This rearrangement joins TRBV19 to TRBJ1-1; 8 bases are a match to TRBD1. Germline-derived CDR1 and CDR2 are LNHDA and SQIVND (reference sequence). The CDR3 totals 13 residues. J was trimmed by 4 bases and V by 7 bases; bases with no gene match: 5. The CDR3 sequence is CASTRGPATEAFF. The DNA of the CDR3 is TGTGCCAGTACCAGGGGGCCGGCCACTGAAGCTTTCTTT.

This CDR3 is CASSQGHSGNQPQHF. The CDR3 nucleotides read TGCGCCAGCAGCCAAGGACACAGTGGCAATCAGCCCCAGCATTTT. The chain combines TRBV4-1 with TRBJ1-5; D is ambiguous. The germline gives CDR1 MGHRA, CDR2 YSYEKL. Trimming pared 1 base from V and 2 bases from J, leaving 9 bases between. CDR3 length: 15 amino acids.

The chain links TRBV18 to TRBJ1-1; D unresolved. The length of the CDR3 is 13 residues. Trimming removed 3 bases from V and 10 bases from J, with 15 bases in between. Germline V gene sequence: CDR1 KGHSH, CDR2 LQKENI. The CDR3 region is CASSPLIGEGAFF. For the CDR3, the DNA is TGTGCCAGCTCACCCTTAATAGGTGAGGGAGCTTTCTTT.

The V call is TRBV4-3, the J call TRBJ2-5, with D possibly being TRBD2 (6 bases). V was pared by 3 bases and J by 3 bases, with 14 bases between. Looked up from germline, CDR1 is LGHNA and CDR2 is YSLEER. The CDR3 spans 15 residues. CDR3 protein: CASSHEAGNEETQYF. The CDR3 nucleotides are TGCGCCAGCAGCCACGAAGCGGGCAACGAAGAGACCCAGTACTTC.

This clone was picked up a small number of times. The gene calls are TRBV7-2 and TRBJ2-7, with 9 nucleotides matching TRBD2. The CDR3 consists of 16 residues. V was pared by 5 bases and J by 2 bases, with 10 bases of the junction left unmatched. The germline V gene has CDR1 SGHTA and CDR2 FQGNSA. The CDR3 loop reads CASSAGAAGGPYEQYF. The DNA of the CDR3 is TGTGCCAGCAGCGCAGGTGCGGCGGGAGGGCCCTACGAGCAGTACTTC.

The genes are TRBV19 and TRBJ2-5, with TRBD1 identical over 9 bases. This CDR3 is 15 amino acids long. The trim removed 5 bases at V and 9 bases at J, leaving 13 bases unmatched. The germline V gene encodes CDR1 LNHDA and CDR2 SQIVND (reference sequence). Here the CDR3 reads CASSVDRGRIQAQYF. CDR3 coding DNA: TGTGCCAGTAGTGTGGACAGGGGCCGGATACAGGCCCAGTACTTC. The full variable domain, rest sourced from reference TRBV19 and TRBJ2-5, is DGGITQSPKYLFRKEGQNVTLSCEQNLNHDAMYWYRQDPGQGLRLIYYSQIVNDFQKGDIAEGYSVSREKKESFPLTVTSAQKNPTAFYLCASSVDRGRIQAQYFGPGTRLLVL.

This sequence joins TRBV19 and TRBJ2-2; 9 positions match TRBD2. Germline CDR1 and CDR2: LNHDA and SQIVND (reference sequence). The CDR3 has 17 residues. The junction had 7 bases not matched to a gene; V was cut back by 1 base and J by 4 bases. The CDR3, as DNA: TGTGCCAGTAGTATAGCGGGCGGGGGGGTCGGCACCGGGGAGCTGTTTTTT. Translated, it gives CASSIAGGGVGTGELFF.

The J gene is TRBJ2-5, the V gene TRBV7-2; 14 bases match TRBD2. CDR1 is SGHTA and CDR2 is FQGNSA in the germline V gene. This CDR3 contains 15 residues. V trimming: 6 bases; J trimming: 5 bases; junction bases outside the gene matches: 5. CDR3 sequence: CASRGGLAGGETQYF. CDR3 coding DNA: TGTGCCAGCAGAGGAGGACTAGCGGGGGGCGAGACCCAGTACTTC. Full variable domain (missing parts from reference TRBV7-2 and TRBJ2-5): GAGVSQSPSNKVTEKGKDVELRCDPISGHTALYWYRQSLGQGLEFLIYFQGNSAPDKSGLPSDRFSAERTGGSVSTLTIQRTQQEDSAVYLCASRGGLAGGETQYFGPGTRLLVL.

The rearrangement joins TRBV18 to TRBJ2-6; 13 bases line up with TRBD2. Germline CDR1 is KGHSH and CDR2 is LQKENI. The CDR3 length is 18 residues. With V trimmed by 3 bases and J by 4 bases, 6 bases remained unmatched. CDR3 residues: CASSPTSGGVSGANVLTF. CDR3 DNA sequence: TGTGCCAGCTCACCCACTAGCGGGGGGGTCTCCGGGGCCAACGTCCTGACTTTC.

This chain joins TRBV4-1 and TRBJ2-5, with 9 bases that match TRBD2. Germline V gives CDR1 MGHRA, CDR2 YSYEKL. The V and J ends lost 1 base and 5 bases, in that order; junction bases with no gene match: 11. CDR3 length: 17 amino acids. The CDR3 region is CASSQGVRGRAGETQYF. CDR3 sequence (DNA): TGCGCCAGCAGCCAAGGGGTGCGCGGGAGGGCGGGGGAGACCCAGTACTTC.

CDR3 amino acids: CASRQGLAVNTGELFF. CDR3 nucleotides: TGTGCCAGCAGACAGGGACTAGCGGTGAACACCGGGGAGCTGTTTTTT. The chain uses TRBV7-3 and TRBJ2-2, with TRBD2 identical over 11 bases. The CDR3 contains 16 residues. Trimming took 6 bases from V and 1 from J; bases not matched to a gene: 4. Germline CDR1 SGHTA, CDR2 FQGTGA.

The chain recombines TRBV19 with TRBJ2-2; D gene unclear. This CDR3 is built from 13 residues. V was trimmed by 4 bases and J by 2 bases, leaving 5 bases between them. The V gene's germline CDR1 is LNHDA and CDR2 SQIVND (reference sequence). The CDR3 spells CASSNSNTGELFF. In DNA, the CDR3 is TGTGCCAGTAGTAACTCCAACACCGGGGAGCTGTTTTTT.

This clone was picked up one time. The V call is TRBV28, the J call TRBJ2-5; D ambiguous. Germline V gives CDR1 MDHEN, CDR2 SYDVKM. The ends were cut back, 7 bases at V and 5 bases at J, with 14 bases in the middle. CDR3 size: 13 residues. The CDR3 spells CASNQQFRETQYF. The CDR3, as DNA: TGTGCCAGCAACCAACAGTTTCGTGAGACCCAGTACTTC.

V gene TRBV6-6 combines with J gene TRBJ1-4, with 7 bases fitting TRBD1. This CDR3 has 14 amino acids. Germline lookup yields CDR1 MNHNY and CDR2 SVGAGI (reference sequence). V dropped 7 bases and J dropped 5; count of bases not matched to a gene: 7. The chain's CDR3 is CASTRDSQNEKLFF. The CDR3 DNA is TGTGCCAGCACCCGGGACAGCCAAAATGAAAAACTGTTTTTT.

The rearrangement joins TRBV7-9 to TRBJ1-5; D call uncertain. CDR1 and CDR2 from the germline V gene are SEHNR and FQNEAQ (reference sequence). CDR3 length equals 14 residues. Trimming removed 3 bases at V and 5 bases at J, with 11 bases between. This chain's CDR3 is CASSLTGGHQPQHF. DNA for the CDR3: TGTGCCAGCAGCTTGACGGGTGGCCATCAGCCCCAGCATTTT.

This rearrangement joins TRBV4-2 to TRBJ2-7; the match to TRBD1 covers 9 bases. Germline V gene lookup returns CDR1 LGHNA and CDR2 YNFKEQ. The CDR3 has 16 amino acids. J was trimmed by 3 bases and V by 1 base; bases with no gene match: 7. CDR3 region: CASSQGGTGIFYEQYF. CDR3 bases: TGTGCCAGCAGCCAAGGGGGGACAGGGATTTTCTACGAGCAGTACTTC.

CDR3 DNA sequence: TGTGCCAGCAGCTCCCGGACAGGGAACACAGATACGCAGTATTTT. Translated: CASSSRTGNTDTQYF. The genes are TRBV7-3 and TRBJ2-3; 8 bases match TRBD1. J was trimmed by 2 bases and V by 4 bases; bases with no gene match: 5. The CDR3 contains 15 residues. Germline V gene data show CDR1 as SGHTA and CDR2 as FQGTGA.

The rearrangement joins TRBV6-5 to TRBJ2-3; possibly TRBD1 for D (5 bases). This CDR3 region has 15 residues. Looked up from germline, CDR1 is MNHEY and CDR2 is SVGAGI. Trimming took 3 bases from V and 2 from J, leaving 12 bases between them. CDR3 sequence (DNA): TGTGCCAGCAGTTATGGAACAGGATACACAGATACGCAGTATTTT. Its translation: CASSYGTGYTDTQYF.

The chain couples TRBV4-2 to TRBJ2-1, with 10 positions matching TRBD2. The V and J ends lost 4 bases and 7 bases, in that order; junction bases with no gene match: 7. Germline CDR1 is LGHNA and CDR2 is YNFKEQ. The CDR3 extends over 15 amino acids. The CDR3: CASSPSGRAVNEQFF. In DNA, the CDR3 is TGTGCCAGCAGCCCGAGCGGGAGGGCCGTGAATGAGCAGTTCTTC.

The V and J genes are TRBV5-1 and TRBJ2-3; 8 bases agree with TRBD1. The germline V gene encodes CDR1 SGHRS and CDR2 YFSETQ. J was trimmed by 1 base and V by 7 bases; bases with no gene match: 5. CDR3 length: 14 residues. The CDR3 protein is CASLKGQGTDTQYF. In nucleotides, the CDR3 is TGCGCCAGCCTAAAGGGACAGGGCACAGATACGCAGTATTTT.

Here the CDR3 reads CASSPDGTRLYEQYF. For the CDR3, the DNA is TGTGCCAGCAGCCCCGACGGGACTAGGCTCTACGAGCAGTACTTC. The V call is TRBV11-1, the J call TRBJ2-7, with 8 bases that match TRBD2. V lost 5 bases to trimming and J lost 3 bases; unmatched junction nucleotides: 9. This CDR3 has 15 amino acids. Germline CDR1 is SGHAT and CDR2 is FQDESV (reference sequence).